The rows below give T cell receptor beta chains drawn from one sample of a study of metastatic and nonmetastatic thyroid tumors. Using MiXCR, TCRdb reanalyzed the PCR reads. The data hold about 15,000 clones, with less than 4% observed a single time. Sequenced sample: tumor tissue. The receptors originated from a female donor with papillary thyroid cancer or a benign thyroid nodule (not recorded which). Some clones in this sample may be carry-over from other donors' samples. Both conserved end residues are part of each CDR3. A D gene is named only where the DNA matches it firmly. Clone size is given for some rows only: seen once, a few or many times, or a class if the clone is expanded.

abundance | j_gene | v_gene | d_gene | CDR3nt | CDR3aa
. | TRBJ1-4 | TRBV20-1 | . | TGCAGTGCTAGTCGACCAACTAATGAAAAACTGTTTTTT | CSASRPTNEKLFF
few | TRBJ1-2 | TRBV2 | . | TGTGCCAGCAGACGGGACATTAACTATGGCTACACCTTC | CASRRDINYGYTF
medium-sized | TRBJ2-6 | TRBV20-1 | . | TGCAGTGCTAGAGGGGGCAGTCTTGATTCTGGGGCCAACGTCCTGACTTTC | CSARGGSLDSGANVLTF
. | TRBJ2-7 | TRBV7-2 | . | TGTGCCAGCAGCTTAGGGCAGATTTACGAGCAGTACTTC | CASSLGQIYEQYF
many | TRBJ2-7 | TRBV6-2/TRBV6-3 | TRBD2 | TGTGCCAGCAGTTACGCGGGGGGCGTTTACGAGCAGTACTTC | CASSYAGGVYEQYF
few | TRBJ1-2 | TRBV6-1 | . | TGTGCCAGCAGTGAAGCCTGGGTGGGACAACATGGCTACACCTTC | CASSEAWVGQHGYTF
. | TRBJ1-5 | TRBV30 | . | TGTGCCTGGAGTATGGGGGGCGGTCAGCCCCAGCATTTT | CAWSMGGGQPQHF
. | TRBJ2-2 | TRBV6-1 | TRBD2 | TGTGCCAGCAGTGAAGTAGCGGGAGCCGGGGAGCTGTTTTTT | CASSEVAGAGELFF
few | TRBJ2-2 | TRBV6-2/TRBV6-3 | . | TGTGCCAGCAGTTACGATTCTACCGGGGAGCTGTTTTTT | CASSYDSTGELFF
. | TRBJ2-1 | TRBV5-1 | . | TGCGCCAGCAGCTTTGAGGGGGGGCGTTACAATGAGCAGTTCTTC | CASSFEGGRYNEQFF
. | TRBJ2-2 | TRBV28 | . | TGTGCCAGCAGTTTAATTGCGGCCCGGCTGTTTTTT | CASSLIAARLFF
. | TRBJ1-1 | TRBV5-1 | . | TGCGCCAGCAGCTTGGACGGCATGAACACTGAAGCTTTCTTT | CASSLDGMNTEAFF
. | TRBJ2-1 | TRBV7-2 | . | TGTGCCAGCAGCTTAGTCAATGAGCAGTTCTTC | CASSLVNEQFF
few | TRBJ1-2 | TRBV6-2/TRBV6-3 | . | TGTGCCAGCAGAAACCAGGACAGAATCTATGGCTACACCTTC | CASRNQDRIYGYTF
. | TRBJ2-7 | TRBV28 | . | TGTGCCAGCAGTTTGCACAGGGCTTTGGAGCAGTACTTC | CASSLHRALEQYF
. | TRBJ2-3 | TRBV5-6 | TRBD1 | TGTGCCAGCAGCCTAATACCGGGACAGGGACAAGATACGCAGTATTTT | CASSLIPGQGQDTQYF
. | TRBJ1-2 | TRBV19 | . | TGTGCCAGTAGCCCGGGCCTGGGGGGATATGGCTACACCTTC | CASSPGLGGYGYTF
. | TRBJ2-7 | TRBV6-1 | TRBD2 | TGTGCCAGCAGTGAATGGACTAGCGGGAGTTACGAGCAGTACTTC | CASSEWTSGSYEQYF
many | TRBJ2-4 | TRBV24-1 | . | TGTGCCACCAGTGATAAGAACCCAACATCCAAAAACATTCAGTACTTC | CATSDKNPTSKNIQYF
few | TRBJ1-5 | TRBV10-3 | . | TGTGCCATCAGTGATCCGGGGATTGGTAGCAATCAGCCCCAGCATTTT | CAISDPGIGSNQPQHF
. | TRBJ1-1 | TRBV5-1 | TRBD1 | TGCGCCAGCAGCTTGGTCCCACAGGGGGATGAAGCTTTCTTT | CASSLVPQGDEAFF
medium-sized | TRBJ2-4 | TRBV6-1 | TRBD1 | TGTGCCAGCAGTGATACAGGGGACATTCAGTACTTC | CASSDTGDIQYF
. | TRBJ1-5 | TRBV28 | TRBD1 | TGTGCCAGCAGACTCAGGGGGGGGCAGCCCCAGCATTTT | CASRLRGGQPQHF
. | TRBJ1-6 | TRBV6-1 | TRBD1 | TGTGCCAGCAGGGACAGGGGACCCGCCTCGGGACCCCTCCACTTT | CASRDRGPASGPLHF
. | TRBJ2-1 | TRBV20-1 | . | TGCAGTGCTGTTAGCTATGAGCAGTTCTTC | CSAVSYEQFF
few | TRBJ1-1 | TRBV7-2 | TRBD1 | TGTGCCAGCAGCATTACAGGGGTTTTAACTGAAGCTTTCTTT | CASSITGVLTEAFF
few | TRBJ2-6 | TRBV6-1 | . | TGTGCCAGCAGGGCTACAGGGATGGACTACTCTGGGGCCAACGTCCTGACTTTC | CASRATGMDYSGANVLTF
few | TRBJ2-2 | TRBV5-6 | . | TGTGCCAGCAGCTTGGCCGGGGTCGGCACCGGGGAGCTGTTTTTT | CASSLAGVGTGELFF
medium-sized | TRBJ1-5 | TRBV2 | . | TGTGCCAGCAGTGAAGCAGGAGGACCACCCAATCAGCCCCAGCATTTT | CASSEAGGPPNQPQHF
few | TRBJ1-5 | TRBV19 | . | TGTGCCAGTATTTTAGTGGGGACCGTCAATCAGCCCCAGCATTTT | CASILVGTVNQPQHF
. | TRBJ2-3 | TRBV20-1 | TRBD2 | TGCAGTGCTAGATGGGGGTCGAACCCGGGACTAGCGGCTTACACAGATACGCAGTATTTT | CSARWGSNPGLAAYTDTQYF
few | TRBJ2-5 | TRBV2 | . | TGTGCCAGTCGACAGACCAAGAACCAAGAGACCCAGTACTTC | CASRQTKNQETQYF
few | TRBJ1-2 | TRBV28 | . | TGTGCCAGCAGACCTCCCGGGGATAACTATGGCTACACCTTC | CASRPPGDNYGYTF
. | TRBJ2-1 | TRBV6-2/TRBV6-3 | . | TGTGCCAGCAGTTACGGCGGCTTAGCGTCTAATGAGCAGTTCTTC | CASSYGGLASNEQFF
many | TRBJ2-3 | TRBV7-9 | . | TGTGCCAGCAGCTCTTTGTCTAGAAGTACAGATACGCAGTATTTT | CASSSLSRSTDTQYF
few | TRBJ2-1 | TRBV20-1 | TRBD2 | TGCATTGCTTTGGGGAGGGCGGTCAATGAGCAGTTCTTC | CIALGRAVNEQFF
. | TRBJ1-1 | TRBV2 | . | TGTGCCAGCAGGGGGGGGCTATACACTGAAGCTTTCTTT | CASRGGLYTEAFF
. | TRBJ2-7 | TRBV7-2 | TRBD2 | TGTGCCAGCAGCTCAGTGGCGGGACGGGGGGTTCGGCGGCGCTCCTACGAGCAGTACTTC | CASSSVAGRGVRRRSYEQYF
few | TRBJ1-5 | TRBV12-3/TRBV12-4 | . | TGTGCCAGCAGTTTTTCCGGACAGCCCCAGCATTTT | CASSFSGQPQHF
many | TRBJ2-7 | TRBV30 | TRBD1 | TGTGCCTGGAGTGTCGACAGGGGGGGCGGCGAGCAGTACTTC | CAWSVDRGGGEQYF
. | TRBJ2-1 | TRBV7-9 | TRBD2 | TGTGCCAGCAGCCCCCTTTCTGAGCGGGAGGGTGAGCAGTTCTTC | CASSPLSEREGEQFF
few | TRBJ1-5 | TRBV19 | . | TGTGCCAGTAGTATAGGGTACAGGCAGCCCCAGCATTTT | CASSIGYRQPQHF
medium-sized | TRBJ2-1 | TRBV5-1 | . | TGCGCCAGCAGGACTTTGTCGGGCGGGAATACTGAGCAGTTCTTC | CASRTLSGGNTEQFF
. | TRBJ1-5 | TRBV27 | . | TGTGCCAGCAGTTCCCGTACCCACAATCAGCCCCAGCATTTT | CASSSRTHNQPQHF
few | TRBJ2-2 | TRBV6-2/TRBV6-3 | . | TGTGCCAGCAGGACTGAGGGGGCCGGGGAGCTGTTTTTT | CASRTEGAGELFF
few | TRBJ1-1 | TRBV5-1 | . | TGCGCCAGCAGCTTGGATGGCAGGAGGAACACTGAAGCTTTCTTT | CASSLDGRRNTEAFF
medium-sized | TRBJ1-1 | TRBV13 | . | TGTGCCAGCAGGGTGGGGGCGCGCACTGAAGCTTTCTTT | CASRVGARTEAFF
few | TRBJ2-1 | TRBV6-2/TRBV6-3 | . | TGTGCCAGCAGTTCCCAGTTGAGTTGGGATGAGCAGTTCTTC | CASSSQLSWDEQFF
. | TRBJ1-2 | TRBV6-2/TRBV6-3 | . | TGTGCCAGCAGTTACTCGTCGACAGTCGGTGGCTACACCTTC | CASSYSSTVGGYTF
. | TRBJ2-2 | TRBV20-1 | . | TGCAGTGCTAGAGCTCACCCGGGAAACACCGGGGAGCTGTTTTTT | CSARAHPGNTGELFF
large | TRBJ2-1 | TRBV12-3/TRBV12-4 | . | TGTGCCAGCAGTAGCGTTCCGAGCTCCTACAATGAGCAGTTCTTC | CASSSVPSSYNEQFF
few | TRBJ2-2 | TRBV27 | . | TGTGCCAGCAGTTGGACCGTAGGATCCTTCGCGAACACCGGGGAGCTGTTTTTT | CASSWTVGSFANTGELFF
. | TRBJ2-2 | TRBV6-5 | . | TGTGCCAGCAGTTTCCAGGGAGGTGTGACTGACACCGGGGAGCTGTTTTTT | CASSFQGGVTDTGELFF